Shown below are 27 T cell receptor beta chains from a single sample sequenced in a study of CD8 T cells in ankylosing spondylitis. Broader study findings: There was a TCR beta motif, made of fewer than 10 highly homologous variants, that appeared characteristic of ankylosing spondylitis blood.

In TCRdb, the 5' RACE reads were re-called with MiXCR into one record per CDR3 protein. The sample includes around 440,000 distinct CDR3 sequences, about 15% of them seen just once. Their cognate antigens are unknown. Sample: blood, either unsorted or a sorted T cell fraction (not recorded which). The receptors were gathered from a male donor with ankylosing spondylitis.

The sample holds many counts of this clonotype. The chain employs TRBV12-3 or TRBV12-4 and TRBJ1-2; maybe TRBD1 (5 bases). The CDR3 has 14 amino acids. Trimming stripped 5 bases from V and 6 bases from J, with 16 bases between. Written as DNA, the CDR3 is TGTGCCAGCAGTCCGAGCGTACTGGGGGATGGCTACACCTTC. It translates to CASSPSVLGDGYTF.

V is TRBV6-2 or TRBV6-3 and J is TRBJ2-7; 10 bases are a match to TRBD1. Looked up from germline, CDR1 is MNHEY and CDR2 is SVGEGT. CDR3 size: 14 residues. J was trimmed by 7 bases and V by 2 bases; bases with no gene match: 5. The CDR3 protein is CASSYPGQGLEQYF. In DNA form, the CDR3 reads TGTGCCAGCAGTTACCCGGGACAGGGGTTGGAGCAGTACTTC.

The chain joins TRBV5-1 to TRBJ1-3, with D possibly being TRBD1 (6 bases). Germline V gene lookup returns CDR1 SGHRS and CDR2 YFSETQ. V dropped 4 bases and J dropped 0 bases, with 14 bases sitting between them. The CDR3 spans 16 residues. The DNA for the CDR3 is TGCGCCAGCAGCAAGACGACAGGCCCCTCTGGAAACACCATATATTTT. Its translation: CASSKTTGPSGNTIYF.

This chain's CDR3 is CSAITRGTSATDTQYF. Here the CDR3 DNA reads TGCAGTGCTATCACCAGGGGGACTAGCGCTACAGATACGCAGTATTTT. The gene calls are TRBV20-1 and TRBJ2-3; 10 bases align to TRBD2. The germline gives CDR1 DFQATT, CDR2 SNEGSKA (reference sequence). The V and J ends lost 4 bases and 3 bases, in that order; junction bases with no gene match: 10. The CDR3 runs to 16 residues.

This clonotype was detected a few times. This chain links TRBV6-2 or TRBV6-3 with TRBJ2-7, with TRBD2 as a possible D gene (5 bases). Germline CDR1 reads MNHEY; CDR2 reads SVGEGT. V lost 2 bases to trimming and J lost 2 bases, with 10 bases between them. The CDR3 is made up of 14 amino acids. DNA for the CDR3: TGTGCCAGCAGTTACGGGAGAGGCGCCTACGAGCAGTACTTC. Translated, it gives CASSYGRGAYEQYF.

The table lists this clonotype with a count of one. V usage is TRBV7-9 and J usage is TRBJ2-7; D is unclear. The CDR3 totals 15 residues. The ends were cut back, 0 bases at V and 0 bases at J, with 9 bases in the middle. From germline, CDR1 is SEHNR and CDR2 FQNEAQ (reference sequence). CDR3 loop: CASSLAARTSYEQYF. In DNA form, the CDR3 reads TGTGCCAGCAGCTTAGCCGCCCGCACCTCCTACGAGCAGTACTTC.

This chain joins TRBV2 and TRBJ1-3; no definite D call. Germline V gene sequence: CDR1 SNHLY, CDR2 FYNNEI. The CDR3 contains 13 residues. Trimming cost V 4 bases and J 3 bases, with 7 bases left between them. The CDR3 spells CASSGRIGNTIYF. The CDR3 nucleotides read TGTGCCAGCAGTGGGAGGATTGGAAACACCATATATTTT.

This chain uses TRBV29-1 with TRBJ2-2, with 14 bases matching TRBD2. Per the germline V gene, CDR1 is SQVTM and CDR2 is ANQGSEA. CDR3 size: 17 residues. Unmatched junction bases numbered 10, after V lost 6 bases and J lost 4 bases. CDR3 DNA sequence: TGCAGCGTCGACGGACTAGCGGGAGGCCGCGGCACCGGGGAGCTGTTTTTT. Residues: CSVDGLAGGRGTGELFF.

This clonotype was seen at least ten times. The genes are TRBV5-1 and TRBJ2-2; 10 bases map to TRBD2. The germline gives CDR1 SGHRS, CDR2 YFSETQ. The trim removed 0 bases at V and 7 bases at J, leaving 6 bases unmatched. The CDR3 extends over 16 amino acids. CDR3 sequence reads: CASSLGASGSFGELFF. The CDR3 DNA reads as TGCGCCAGCAGCTTGGGGGCTAGCGGGAGTTTCGGGGAGCTGTTTTTT.

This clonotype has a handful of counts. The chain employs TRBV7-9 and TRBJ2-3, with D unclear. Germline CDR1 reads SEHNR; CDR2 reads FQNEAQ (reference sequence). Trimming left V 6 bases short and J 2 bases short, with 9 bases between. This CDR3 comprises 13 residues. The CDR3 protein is CASRTEITDTQYF. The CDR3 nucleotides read TGTGCCAGCAGAACCGAGATCACAGATACGCAGTATTTT.

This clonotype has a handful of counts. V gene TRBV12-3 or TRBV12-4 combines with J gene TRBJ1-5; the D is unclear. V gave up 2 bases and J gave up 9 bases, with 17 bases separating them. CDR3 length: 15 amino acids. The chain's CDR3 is CASSLRAEGSWPQHF. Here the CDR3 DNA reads TGTGCCAGCAGTTTACGGGCGGAAGGGTCGTGGCCCCAGCATTTT.

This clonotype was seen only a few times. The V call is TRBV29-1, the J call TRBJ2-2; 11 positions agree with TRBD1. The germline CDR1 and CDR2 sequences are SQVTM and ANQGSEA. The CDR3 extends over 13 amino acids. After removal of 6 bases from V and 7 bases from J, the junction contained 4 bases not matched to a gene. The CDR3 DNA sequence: TGCAGCGTAGGACAGGGGGCAGGCGGGGAGCTGTTTTTT. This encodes CSVGQGAGGELFF.

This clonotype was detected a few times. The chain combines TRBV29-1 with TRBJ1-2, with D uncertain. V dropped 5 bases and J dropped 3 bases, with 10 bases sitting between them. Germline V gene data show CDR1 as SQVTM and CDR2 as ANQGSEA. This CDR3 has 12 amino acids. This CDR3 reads CSVSREHYGYTF. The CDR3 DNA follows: TGCAGCGTTTCTAGGGAACACTATGGCTACACCTTC.

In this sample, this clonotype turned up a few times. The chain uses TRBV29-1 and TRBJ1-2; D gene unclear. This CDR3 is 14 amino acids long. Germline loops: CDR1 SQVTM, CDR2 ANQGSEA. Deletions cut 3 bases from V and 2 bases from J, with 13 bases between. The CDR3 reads CSVEMQAPNYGYTF. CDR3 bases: TGCAGCGTTGAGATGCAGGCGCCGAACTATGGCTACACCTTC. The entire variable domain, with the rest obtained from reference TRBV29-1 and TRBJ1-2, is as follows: SAVISQKPSRDICQRGTSLTIQCQVDSQVTMMFWYRQQPGQSLTLIATANQGSEATYESGFVIDKFPISRPNLTFSTLTVSNMSPEDSSIYLCSVEMQAPNYGYTFGSGTRLTVV.

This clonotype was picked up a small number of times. The CDR3 sequence: CSARERAVYQPQHF. DNA of the CDR3: TGCAGTGCTAGAGAGAGGGCAGTCTATCAGCCCCAGCATTTT. V is TRBV20-1 and J is TRBJ1-5; D not resolved. This CDR3 comprises 14 residues. V lost 0 bases and J 5 bases, leaving 11 bases between the germline ends. CDR1 and CDR2 from the germline V gene are DFQATT and SNEGSKA (reference sequence).

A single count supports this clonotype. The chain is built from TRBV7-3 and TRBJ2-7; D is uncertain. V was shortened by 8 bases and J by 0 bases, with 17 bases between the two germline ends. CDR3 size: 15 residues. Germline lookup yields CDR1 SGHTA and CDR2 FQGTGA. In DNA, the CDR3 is TGTGCCAGCCTCACCCCGGGCGCTAGCTCCTACGAGCAGTACTTC. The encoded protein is CASLTPGASSYEQYF.

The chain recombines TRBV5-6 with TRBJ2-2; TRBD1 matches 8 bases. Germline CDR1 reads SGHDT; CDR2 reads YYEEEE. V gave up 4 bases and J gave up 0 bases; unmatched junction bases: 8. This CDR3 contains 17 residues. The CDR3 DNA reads TGTGCCAGCAGCCTAATGGGACAGGATTCGAACACCGGGGAGCTGTTTTTT. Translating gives CASSLMGQDSNTGELFF.

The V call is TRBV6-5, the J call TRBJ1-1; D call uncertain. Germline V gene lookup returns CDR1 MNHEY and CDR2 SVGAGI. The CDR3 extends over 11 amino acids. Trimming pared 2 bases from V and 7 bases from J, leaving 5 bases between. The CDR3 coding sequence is TGTGCCAGCAGTTACGGAAATGAAGCTTTCTTT. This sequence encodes CASSYGNEAFF.

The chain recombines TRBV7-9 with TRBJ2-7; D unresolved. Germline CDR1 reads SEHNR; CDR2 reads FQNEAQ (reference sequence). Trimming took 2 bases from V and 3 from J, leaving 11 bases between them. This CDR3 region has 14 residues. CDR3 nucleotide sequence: TGTGCCAGCAGCTTATCAGCCTACCTCTACGAGCAGTACTTC. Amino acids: CASSLSAYLYEQYF.

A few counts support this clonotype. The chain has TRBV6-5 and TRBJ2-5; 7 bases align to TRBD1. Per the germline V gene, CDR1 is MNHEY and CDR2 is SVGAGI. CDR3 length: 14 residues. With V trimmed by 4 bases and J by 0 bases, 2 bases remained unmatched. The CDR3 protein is CASSWGQYQETQYF. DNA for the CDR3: TGTGCCAGCAGTTGGGGACAGTACCAAGAGACCCAGTACTTC.

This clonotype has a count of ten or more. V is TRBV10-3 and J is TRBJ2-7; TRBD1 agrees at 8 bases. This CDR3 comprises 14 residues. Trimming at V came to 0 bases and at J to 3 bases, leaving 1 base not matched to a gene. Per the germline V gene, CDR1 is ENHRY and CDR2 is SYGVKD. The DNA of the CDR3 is TGTGCCATCAGTGAGTCCGGGACAGGCTACGAGCAGTACTTC. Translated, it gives CAISESGTGYEQYF.

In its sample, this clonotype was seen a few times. The CDR3 DNA reads TGTGCCAGCAGCCGAAGACAGGGGTACAATGAGCAGTTCTTC. Protein sequence: CASSRRQGYNEQFF. This chain connects TRBV6-1 to TRBJ2-1; TRBD1 agrees at 8 bases. With V trimmed by 6 bases and J by 4 bases, 5 bases remained unmatched. Germline CDR1 reads MNHNS; CDR2 reads SASEGT. The CDR3 sequence is 14 residues long.

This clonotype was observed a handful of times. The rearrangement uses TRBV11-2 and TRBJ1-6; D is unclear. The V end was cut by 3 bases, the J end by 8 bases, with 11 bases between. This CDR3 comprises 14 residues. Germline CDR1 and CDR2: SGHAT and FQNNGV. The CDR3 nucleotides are TGTGCCAGCAGCTTGCCCATGCCTCATTCACCCCTCCACTTT. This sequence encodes CASSLPMPHSPLHF. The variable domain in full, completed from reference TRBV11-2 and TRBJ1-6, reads EAGVAQSPRYKIIEKRQSVAFWCNPISGHATLYWYQQILGQGPKLLIQFQNNGVVDDSQLPKDRFSAERLKGVDSTLKIQPAKLEDSAVYLCASSLPMPHSPLHFGNGTRLTVT.

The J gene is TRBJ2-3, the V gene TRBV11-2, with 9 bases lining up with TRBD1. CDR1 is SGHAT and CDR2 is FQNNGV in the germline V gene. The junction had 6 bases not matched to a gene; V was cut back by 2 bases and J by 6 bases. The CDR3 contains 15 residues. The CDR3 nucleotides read TGTGCCAGCAGCTTACCCGGGACAGGGAAGGATACGCAGTATTTT. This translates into CASSLPGTGKDTQYF.

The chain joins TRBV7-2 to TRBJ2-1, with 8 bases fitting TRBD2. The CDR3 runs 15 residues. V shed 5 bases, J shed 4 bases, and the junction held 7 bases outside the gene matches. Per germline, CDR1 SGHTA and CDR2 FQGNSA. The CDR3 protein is CASSTRLARYNEQFF. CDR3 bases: TGTGCCAGCAGCACACGACTAGCGAGGTACAATGAGCAGTTCTTC.

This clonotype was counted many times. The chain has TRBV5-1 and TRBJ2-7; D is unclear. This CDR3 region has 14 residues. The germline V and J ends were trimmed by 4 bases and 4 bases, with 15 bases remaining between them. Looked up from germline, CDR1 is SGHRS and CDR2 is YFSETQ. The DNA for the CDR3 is TGCGCCAGCAGCGTAGACGCGAATGGATACGAGCAGTACTTC. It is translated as CASSVDANGYEQYF.

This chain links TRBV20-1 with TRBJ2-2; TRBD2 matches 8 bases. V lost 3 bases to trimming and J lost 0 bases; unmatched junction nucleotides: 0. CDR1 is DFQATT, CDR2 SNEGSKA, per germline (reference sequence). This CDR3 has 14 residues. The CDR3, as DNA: TGCAGTGCTAGCGGGGGGGCGAACACCGGGGAGCTGTTTTTT. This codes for CSASGGANTGELFF.